This TCR beta chain was recorded in a study of molecular identifiers for immune sequencing clone quantification. On the study more broadly: In replicates, the authors split RNA from around 20,000 or 100,000 naive CD8 cells five ways and sequenced four.

Sorted naive CD8 T cells, roughly 17,000 to 1,100,000, were sequenced from 10%, 30% or 50% RNA. V lost 0 bases and J 0 bases, leaving 10 bases between the germline ends. Per germline, CDR1 SGHRS and CDR2 YFSETQ. The CDR3 covers 16 residues. This clonotype was observed many times. Bulk libraries came from a prior protocol with listed TCR primers. TCRdb reprocessed the PCR reads via MiXCR and lists one record per CDR3 protein. Here the sample spans about 630,000 distinct CDR3 sequences, around 25% being singletons. Specimen: naive CD8+ T cells from blood, with Jurkat cell RNA spiked in. The subset was: FACS-sorted CD8+CD4-CCR7+CD45RA+ naive T cells. This TCR derives from a human donor in good health. Some libraries in this study had Jurkat cell RNA spiked in. The V call is TRBV5-1, the J call TRBJ1-3; D gene ambiguous. Here the CDR3 DNA reads TGCGCCAGCAGCTTGGATGGGGTGACCTCTGGAAACACCATATATTTT. This translates into CASSLDGVTSGNTIYF.